Following are 13 T cell receptor beta chains from one sample sequenced in a study of blood T cell repertoires in COVID-19. The assay was immunoSEQ multiplex PCR, and TCRdb's table has in-frame clones only and misses some. The sample comprises some 200,000 clones, 87% of which are singletons, and under 15% rests with the top ten. Sequenced sample: peripheral blood. The receptors originated from a woman aged 65 to 85 with COVID-19, enrolled during active disease.

The V and J genes are TRBV28 and TRBJ2-1, with a tentative D call TRBD2 (5 bases). Germline V lookup: CDR1 MDHEN, CDR2 SYDVKM. Trimming removed 2 bases from V and 1 base from J, with 6 bases in between. This CDR3 contains 14 residues. CDR3 residues: CASSLGRSYNEQFF. The CDR3 DNA sequence: TGTGCCAGCAGTTTAGGGAGATCCTACAATGAGCAGTTCTTC. The full variable domain, with the rest looked up from reference TRBV28 and TRBJ2-1, is DVKVTQSSRYLVKRTGEKVFLECVQDMDHENMFWYRQDPGLGLRLIYFSYDVKMKEKGDIPEGYSVSREKKERFSLILESASTNQTSMYLCASSLGRSYNEQFFGPGTRLTVL.

The chain couples TRBV5-1 to TRBJ1-6, with D possibly TRBD1 on 5 matching bases. This CDR3 is 15 amino acids long. Trimming cost V 3 bases and J 9 bases, with 16 bases left between them. Germline-derived CDR1 and CDR2 are SGHRS and YFSETQ. The CDR3 DNA reads TGCGCCAGCAGCTCCTTCGGGGGATGGGGTTCACCCCTCCACTTT. Encoded protein: CASSSFGGWGSPLHF.

Comments on this clone: A read error is likely, as this CDR3 ends without the conserved phenylalanine or tryptophan. CDR3 protein: CASSPRGLYEQYS. DNA for the CDR3: TGTGCCAGCTCACCAAGGGGTTTATACGAGCAGTACTCC. The rearrangement joins TRBV18 to TRBJ2-7; a possible D gene is TRBD1 (5 bases). Trimming removed 2 bases from V and 4 bases from J, with 9 bases in between. CDR3 length: 13 amino acids. Germline CDR1 reads KGHSH; CDR2 reads LQKENI.

The chain is built from TRBV4-3 and TRBJ2-5; tentative D call: TRBD2 (5 bases). V shed 1 base and J shed 5 bases, with 11 bases lying between them. The germline V gene encodes CDR1 LGHNA and CDR2 YSLEER. This CDR3 is built from 14 residues. CDR3 coding DNA: TGCGCCAGCAGCCAAGGGGATAGCGTCGAGACCCAGTACTTC. Protein sequence: CASSQGDSVETQYF.

The genes are TRBV4-2 and TRBJ2-3; 9 bases align to TRBD2. Germline CDR1 reads LGHNA; CDR2 reads YNFKEQ. V gave up 6 bases and J gave up 3 bases; unmatched junction bases: 10. The CDR3 totals 16 residues. The CDR3 DNA sequence: TGTGCCAGCAGTCTTAATAGCGGGAGACTTACAGATACGCAGTATTTT. It is translated as CASSLNSGRLTDTQYF.

V usage is TRBV19 and J usage is TRBJ2-2; 7 positions match TRBD1. With V trimmed by 4 bases and J by 2 bases, 4 bases remained unmatched. The CDR3 loop spans 15 amino acids. Per germline, CDR1 LNHDA and CDR2 SQIVND (reference sequence). CDR3 sequence reads: CASSTRTGNTGELFF. The CDR3 nucleotides read TGTGCCAGTAGTACTAGGACAGGAAACACCGGGGAGCTGTTTTTT.

V is TRBV28 and J is TRBJ2-7, with 12 bases identical to TRBD2. V dropped 6 bases and J dropped 12; count of bases not matched to a gene: 9. The CDR3 loop spans 13 amino acids. Per the germline V gene, CDR1 is MDHEN and CDR2 is SYDVKM. CDR3 protein: CASRRLAGVLRYF. As DNA, the CDR3 is TGTGCCAGCAGGCGACTAGCGGGAGTTCTACGGTACTTC. The variable domain in full, with the rest retrieved from reference TRBV28 and TRBJ2-7, is DVKVTQSSRYLVKRTGEKVFLECVQDMDHENMFWYRQDPGLGLRLIYFSYDVKMKEKGDIPEGYSVSREKKERFSLILESASTNQTSMYLCASRRLAGVLRYFGPGTRLTVT.

The rearrangement links TRBV29-1 to TRBJ1-2, with 10 bases aligning to TRBD1. The CDR3 totals 11 residues. Losses at the gene ends were 7 bases for V and 6 bases for J; bases not matched to a gene: 2. From germline, CDR1 is SQVTM and CDR2 ANQGSEA. DNA of the CDR3: TGCAGCGGTGGGACAGGGGATGGCTACACCTTC. Translating it yields CSGGTGDGYTF.

The chain is built from TRBV5-1 and TRBJ2-1; D is perhaps TRBD2 (7 bases). V was shortened by 0 bases and J by 1 base, with 14 bases between the two germline ends. CDR1 SGHRS and CDR2 YFSETQ come from the germline V gene. CDR3 length: 17 residues. CDR3 loop: CASSLDLGGQSYNEQFF. The CDR3 bases are TGCGCCAGCAGCTTGGACCTCGGGGGGCAGTCCTACAATGAGCAGTTCTTC.

The DNA for the CDR3 is TGTGCCACCAGTGATGCCGGCGCAGCGGGGCCCAGGACCCAGTACTTC. This sequence encodes CATSDAGAAGPRTQYF. The chain joins TRBV24-1 to TRBJ2-5, with TRBD2 identical over 7 bases. With 3 bases clipped from V and 7 bases from J, the junction kept 13 bases outside the gene matches. The CDR3 has 16 residues. Germline V lookup: CDR1 KGHDR, CDR2 SFDVKD.

This chain links TRBV5-6 with TRBJ2-3; possibly TRBD2 for D (5 bases). The CDR3 sequence is 15 residues long. V dropped 0 bases and J dropped 0 bases, with 8 bases sitting between them. Germline V gene data show CDR1 as SGHDT and CDR2 as YYEEEE. DNA for the CDR3: TGTGCCAGCAGCTTGGTCATAGCGAGCACAGATACGCAGTATTTT. Translating it yields CASSLVIASTDTQYF.

The CDR3 sequence is CASSLSGTGGTEAFF. The CDR3 DNA is TGTGCCAGCAGCCTATCCGGGACAGGGGGTACTGAAGCTTTCTTT. The chain couples TRBV9 to TRBJ1-1; 11 bases are shared with TRBD1. The germline gives CDR1 SGDLS, CDR2 YYNGEE. This CDR3 region has 15 residues. The J segment lost 5 bases and the V segment lost 4 bases, leaving 7 bases of the junction unmatched.

The rearrangement links TRBV11-3 to TRBJ2-7; 9 bases fit TRBD2. CDR1 and CDR2 (germline): SGHNT, YENEEA. Trimming cost V 3 bases and J 4 bases; bases outside gene matches: 4. The CDR3 extends over 14 amino acids. The CDR3 region is CASSFSGSGYEQYF. The CDR3 DNA follows: TGTGCCAGCAGCTTTAGCGGGAGTGGTTACGAGCAGTACTTC. The variable domain in full, completed from reference TRBV11-3 and TRBJ2-7, reads EAGVVQSPRYKIIEKKQPVAFWCNPISGHNTLYWYLQNLGQGPELLIRYENEEAVDDSQLPKDRFSAERLKGVDSTLKIQPAELGDSAVYLCASSFSGSGYEQYFGPGTRLTVT.